This TCR beta chain is from a study of blood T cell repertoires in COVID-19. Study-wide context: Acute and convalescent COVID-19 samples came from the United States, Italy and Spain. T cells, B-cell-depleted T cells, or PBMCs supplied cDNA or gDNA.

In this sample, this clone turned up once. The CDR3 has 15 amino acids. CDR1 and CDR2 from the germline V gene are LGHDT and YNNKEL (reference sequence). V lost 4 bases and J 1 base, leaving 14 bases between the germline ends. Allocation to cohorts depended on clinical history reported by the participants. In the original processing: Counts of nucleated cells, estimated from reference gene primer amplification, were obtained. Assay used: immunoSEQ multiplex PCR; TCRdb lists only in-frame clones, some missing. From that table come the V and J calls and clone size; the DNA was used to work out D and trimming. This sample has 200,000 to 250,000 clones, with roughly 84% found just once.

The rearrangement uses TRBV3-1 (or the pseudogene TRBV3-2) and TRBJ2-7; a possible D gene is TRBD1 (7 bases). This TCR was recovered from a woman in her 40s who had recovered from COVID-19. Specimen: PBMCs or T cells enriched from blood (not recorded which). The CDR3 region is CASSPSAGQSYEQYF. The CDR3 bases are TGTGCCAGCAGCCCCAGTGCGGGACAGTCCTACGAGCAGTACTTC.